The 29 T cell receptor beta chains in this list originate from one sample, sequenced in a study of siplizumab effects on memory and regulatory T cells (dated by TCRdb to between 2019 and 2020). Library generation was performed with the immunoSEQ multiplex PCR assay. TCRdb holds this immuneACCESS table with in-frame rearrangements only. Some clones are missing; in checked studies, unresolved V genes explain under half, and the rest has no known cause. The sample records about 120,000 clones, 80% to 95% of which are singletons. Roughly 0.17% of the sample belongs to the ten largest clones. Material: non-Treg CD4+ T cells sorted from blood. What the cell subset or site label conveys for this sample: FACS-sorted unstimulated CD4+ non-regulatory T cells. These receptors all come from a human donor in good health.

The CDR3 DNA reads TGTGCCAGCAGGGATCGCGGCTCTTACGAGCAGTACTTC. Its translation is CASRDRGSYEQYF. The chain links TRBV6-1 to TRBJ2-7; no definite D call. V was pared by 6 bases and J by 4 bases, with 13 bases between. This CDR3 comprises 13 residues. Germline V gene data show CDR1 as MNHNS and CDR2 as SASEGT.

This clone was detected once. The rearrangement uses TRBV10-3 and TRBJ2-3; D call uncertain. Germline V gene sequence: CDR1 ENHRY, CDR2 SYGVKD. The germline V and J ends were trimmed by 2 bases and 0 bases, with 9 bases remaining between them. CDR3 size: 15 residues. The CDR3 here is CAISEVTTSTDTQYF. CDR3 DNA: TGTGCCATCAGTGAGGTAACAACTAGCACAGATACGCAGTATTTT.

The J gene is TRBJ2-7, the V gene TRBV5-1; D is perhaps TRBD2 (7 bases). The CDR3 sequence is 14 residues long. The germline V and J ends were trimmed by 0 bases and 4 bases, with 11 bases remaining between them. The V gene's germline CDR1 is SGHRS and CDR2 YFSETQ. This CDR3 is CASSLVGGVYEQYF. In DNA, the CDR3 is TGCGCCAGCAGCTTGGTAGGGGGGGTTTACGAGCAGTACTTC. The entire variable domain, with the rest obtained from reference TRBV5-1 and TRBJ2-7, is as follows: KAGVTQTPRYLIKTRGQQVTLSCSPISGHRSVSWYQQTPGQGLQFLFEYFSETQRNKGNFPGRFSGRQFSNSRSEMNVSTLELGDSALYLCASSLVGGVYEQYFGPGTRLTVT.

This clone was counted a few times. The V call is TRBV18, the J call TRBJ1-2, with 10 bases aligning to TRBD1. The germline V gene encodes CDR1 KGHSH and CDR2 LQKENI. The CDR3 totals 14 residues. Trimming at V came to 3 bases and at J to 8 bases, leaving 6 bases not matched to a gene. The CDR3 nucleotides read TGTGCCAGCTCACCGTCGGGACAGGGGTTAGGCTACACCTTC. Translated: CASSPSGQGLGYTF.

V usage is TRBV7-9 and J usage is TRBJ2-7; 7 bases are shared with TRBD2. The CDR3 has 14 amino acids. Germline V CDR1 and CDR2: SEHNR, FQNEAQ (reference sequence). V was pared by 6 bases and J by 1 base, with 6 bases of the junction left unmatched. The CDR3 reads CASSQSGTSYEQYF. The CDR3 region has the DNA TGTGCCAGCAGTCAAAGCGGGACTTCCTACGAGCAGTACTTC.

The chain recombines TRBV5-4 with TRBJ1-1; D ambiguous. Germline V gene data show CDR1 as SGHNT and CDR2 as YYREEE (reference sequence). V was pared by 5 bases and J by 1 base, with 9 bases between. This CDR3 region has 13 residues. The CDR3 nucleotides are TGTGCCAGCAGTATTACATGGAACACTGAAGCTTTCTTT. It is translated as CASSITWNTEAFF.

The chain recombines TRBV6-5 with TRBJ2-7; 9 positions match TRBD1. This CDR3 spans 15 amino acids. The V gene end was trimmed by 0 bases and the J gene end by 4 bases; junction bases not matched to a gene: 4. The germline V gene encodes CDR1 MNHEY and CDR2 SVGAGI. CDR3 region: CASSYSGQGRYEQYF. The CDR3 bases are TGTGCCAGCAGTTACTCCGGACAGGGGAGGTACGAGCAGTACTTC.

The chain combines TRBV6-5 with TRBJ2-7; D is unclear. The V end lost 2 bases, the J end lost 4 bases, and 12 bases lay between the germline ends. The CDR3 covers 14 residues. Germline V gives CDR1 MNHEY, CDR2 SVGAGI. The CDR3 DNA reads TGTGCCAGCAGTTACGGGGTCCCCAGGTACGAGCAGTACTTC. Amino acids: CASSYGVPRYEQYF.

The chain carries TRBV5-1 and TRBJ2-7; 8 bases agree with TRBD1. CDR3 size: 15 residues. CDR1 is SGHRS, CDR2 YFSETQ, per germline. Unmatched junction bases numbered 11, after V lost 4 bases and J lost 5 bases. The CDR3 reads CASSPEGQGPNEQYF. CDR3 bases: TGCGCCAGCAGCCCCGAAGGACAGGGTCCAAACGAGCAGTACTTC.

The J gene is TRBJ1-5, the V gene TRBV9; D may be TRBD1 (5 bases). This CDR3 contains 15 residues. V gave up 3 bases and J gave up 0 bases, with 10 bases separating them. Germline CDR1 and CDR2: SGDLS and YYNGEE. The CDR3 loop reads CASSGDLYSNQPQHF. The DNA of the CDR3 is TGTGCCAGCAGCGGGGACCTATATAGCAATCAGCCCCAGCATTTT.

The chain links TRBV7-9 to TRBJ1-2; tentatively, D is TRBD1 (5 bases). Germline CDR1 is SEHNR and CDR2 is FQNEAQ (reference sequence). Trimming left V 1 base short and J 4 bases short, with 10 bases between. The CDR3 is made up of 14 amino acids. DNA of the CDR3: TGTGCCAGCAGCTTAGGACAGCTGGGCTATGGCTACACCTTC. Protein: CASSLGQLGYGYTF. Full variable domain (outside the CDR3, taken from reference TRBV7-9 and TRBJ1-2): DTGVSQNPRHKITKRGQNVTFRCDPISEHNRLYWYRQTLGQGPEFLTYFQNEAQLEKSRLLSDRFSAERPKGSFSTLEIQRTEQGDSAMYLCASSLGQLGYGYTFGSGTRLTVV.

The chain has TRBV28 and TRBJ1-2, with a weak D call TRBD1 (6 bases). Germline assignment: CDR1 MDHEN and CDR2 SYDVKM. The CDR3 totals 12 residues. V was shortened by 5 bases and J by 5 bases, with 9 bases between the two germline ends. The CDR3 region is CASSTGQYGYTF. CDR3 DNA sequence: TGTGCCAGCAGTACCGGACAGTATGGCTACACCTTC.

J is TRBJ1-5 and V is TRBV7-3, with TRBD1 as a possible D gene (5 bases). Trimming removed 1 base from V and 8 bases from J, with 9 bases in between. Per germline, CDR1 SGHTA and CDR2 FQGTGA. CDR3 size: 13 residues. CDR3: CASSLSREEPQHF. The CDR3 bases are TGTGCCAGCAGCTTAAGCAGGGAAGAGCCCCAGCATTTT.

The J gene is TRBJ1-4, the V gene TRBV5-1; D unclear. V lost 6 bases and J 6 bases, leaving 15 bases between the germline ends. Germline V CDR1 and CDR2: SGHRS, YFSETQ. The CDR3 consists of 14 residues. The CDR3 sequence is CASKGGEEHEKLFF. For the CDR3, the DNA is TGCGCCAGCAAGGGAGGAGAAGAGCATGAAAAACTGTTTTTT.

The chain employs TRBV6-1 and TRBJ2-1; TRBD2 aligns across 10 bases. The CDR3 runs 15 residues. In germline, CDR1 is MNHNS, CDR2 SASEGT. V lost 5 bases to trimming and J lost 6 bases; unmatched junction nucleotides: 7. The CDR3 is CASSSASGGSNEQFF. The CDR3 coding sequence is TGTGCCAGCAGTTCGGCTAGCGGGGGATCCAATGAGCAGTTCTTC.

The chain links TRBV6-5 to TRBJ2-1; no clear D gene. CDR1 and CDR2 (germline): MNHEY, SVGAGI. This CDR3 comprises 15 residues. V lost 2 bases to trimming and J lost 0 bases, with 8 bases between them. The CDR3 loop is CASSYASLSYNEQFF. DNA of the CDR3: TGTGCCAGCAGTTACGCCAGCCTCTCCTACAATGAGCAGTTCTTC.

The rearrangement links TRBV11-3 to TRBJ1-1; D uncertain. CDR3 length equals 13 residues. V lost 3 bases, J lost 1 base, and 6 bases lay in between. Germline CDR1 SGHNT, CDR2 YENEEA. The CDR3 nucleotides read TGTGCCAGCAGCTTTGGTAAGAACACTGAAGCTTTCTTT. Amino acid sequence: CASSFGKNTEAFF.

This chain links TRBV5-1 with TRBJ2-1, with 7 positions matching TRBD1. Germline loops: CDR1 SGHRS, CDR2 YFSETQ. CDR3 length equals 13 residues. The V and J ends lost 4 bases and 9 bases, in that order; junction bases with no gene match: 7. CDR3 loop: CASSPYDRVEQFF. The DNA for the CDR3 is TGCGCCAGCAGCCCATACGACAGGGTTGAGCAGTTCTTC.

The gene calls are TRBV28 and TRBJ1-6; no clear D. The CDR3 consists of 17 residues. CDR1 MDHEN and CDR2 SYDVKM come from the germline V gene. V lost 2 bases to trimming and J lost 4 bases, with 15 bases between them. In DNA, the CDR3 is TGTGCCAGCAGTTTAAGACAAAGACTAACATATAATTCACCCCTCCACTTT. Amino acids: CASSLRQRLTYNSPLHF.

The genes are TRBV6-1 and TRBJ2-4, with 7 bases lining up with TRBD1. The CDR3 sequence is 13 residues long. Germline loops: CDR1 MNHNS, CDR2 SASEGT. The junction had 0 bases not matched to a gene; V was cut back by 4 bases and J by 3 bases. As DNA, the CDR3 is TGTGCCAGCAGTGGACAGGGCAAAAACATTCAGTACTTC. This sequence encodes CASSGQGKNIQYF.

V gene TRBV7-3 combines with J gene TRBJ2-1, with 10 bases identical to TRBD2. The V and J ends lost 4 bases and 1 base, in that order; junction bases with no gene match: 1. The CDR3 is 15 amino acids. In germline, CDR1 is SGHTA, CDR2 FQGTGA. This CDR3 reads CASSWTSGSYNEQFF. The CDR3 nucleotides read TGTGCCAGCAGCTGGACTAGCGGATCCTACAATGAGCAGTTCTTC.

The chain couples TRBV9 to TRBJ2-5; 8 bases are a match to TRBD2. CDR1 is SGDLS and CDR2 is YYNGEE in the germline V gene. The J segment lost 5 bases and the V segment lost 2 bases, leaving 8 bases of the junction unmatched. The CDR3 covers 15 residues. CDR3 nucleotide sequence: TGTGCCAGCAGCGTCGGGGGGGCGCCCCGGGAGACCCAGTACTTC. Encoded protein: CASSVGGAPRETQYF.

The chain has TRBV9 and TRBJ2-1, with unresolved D. The CDR3 extends over 16 amino acids. Deletions cut 0 bases from V and 0 bases from J, with 10 bases between. The germline gives CDR1 SGDLS, CDR2 YYNGEE. In DNA, the CDR3 is TGTGCCAGCAGCGTAGAGGGCGTAAACTCCTACAATGAGCAGTTCTTC. This codes for CASSVEGVNSYNEQFF. Looking up the rest from reference TRBV9 and TRBJ2-1 gives the full variable domain: DSGVTQTPKHLITATGQRVTLRCSPRSGDLSVYWYQQSLDQGLQFLIQYYNGEERAKGNILERFSAQQFPDLHSELNLSSLELGDSALYFCASSVEGVNSYNEQFFGPGTRLTVL.

This chain links TRBV2 with TRBJ2-5, with 7 nucleotides matching TRBD1. V gave up 4 bases and J gave up 7 bases; unmatched junction bases: 9. This CDR3 spans 14 amino acids. Germline V lookup: CDR1 SNHLY, CDR2 FYNNEI. In DNA, the CDR3 is TGTGCCAGCAGTGCAACCGGGACAGAGGGGACCCAGTACTTC. Its protein is CASSATGTEGTQYF.

This clone turned up a few times. The chain has TRBV6-5 and TRBJ2-5; D is perhaps TRBD1 or TRBD2 (6 bases each). The CDR3 runs to 14 residues. Germline V CDR1 and CDR2: MNHEY, SVGAGI. V was clipped by 2 bases and J by 12 bases, with 19 bases between them. In nucleotides, the CDR3 is TGTGCCAGCAGTTACGGGGACACCCGCGGGGTCAAGTACTTC. It translates to CASSYGDTRGVKYF.

This clone qualifies as medium-sized. The V and J genes are TRBV19 and TRBJ1-2; TRBD1 matches at 8 bases. This CDR3 contains 12 residues. Trimming removed 7 bases from V and 6 bases from J; junction bases left unmatched: 4. Germline V lookup: CDR1 LNHDA, CDR2 SQIVND (reference sequence). CDR3 sequence reads: CASTMTGDGYTF. For the CDR3, the DNA is TGTGCCAGTACAATGACAGGGGATGGCTACACCTTC.

The chain couples TRBV9 to TRBJ2-5; the match to TRBD1 covers 10 bases. CDR1 is SGDLS, CDR2 YYNGEE, per germline. V shed 0 bases and J 0 bases; nucleotides not matched to a gene: 5. The CDR3 has 17 residues. In DNA form, the CDR3 reads TGTGCCAGCAGCGTAGGTCTGGGACAGGGGAACCAAGAGACCCAGTACTTC. Its translation is CASSVGLGQGNQETQYF.

The gene calls are TRBV5-1 and TRBJ2-3; D might be TRBD2 (5 bases). The V end lost 1 base, the J end lost 6 bases, and 12 bases lay between the germline ends. The CDR3 sequence is 14 residues long. CDR1 is SGHRS, CDR2 YFSETQ, per germline. CDR3 region: CASSLSGLGDTQYF. In DNA, the CDR3 is TGCGCCAGCAGCTTGTCGGGGTTAGGGGATACGCAGTATTTT.

CDR3 sequence: CSVGTDSSGNTIYF. DNA for the CDR3: TGCAGCGTTGGAACCGATAGCTCTGGAAACACCATATATTTT. The rearrangement uses TRBV29-1 and TRBJ1-3; D is ambiguous. The CDR3 contains 14 residues. The V gene's germline CDR1 is SQVTM and CDR2 ANQGSEA. V lost 4 bases to trimming and J lost 0 bases, with 10 bases between them.